This T cell receptor (beta chain) originates from a study of blood T cell repertoires in COVID-19. V lost 3 bases and J lost 6, with 8 bases in between. Germline CDR1 SQVTM, CDR2 ANQGSEA. The CDR3 has 11 residues. The assay was immunoSEQ multiplex PCR, and TCRdb's table has in-frame clones only and misses some. The sample holds a few hundred thousand clones; around four fifths are singletons and the top ten take about 10%. The gene calls are TRBV29-1 and TRBJ1-1, with D possibly being TRBD1 (5 bases). The TCR originated in a woman of 80 years or more with COVID-19, enrolled during active disease. Sequencing input: peripheral blood. The CDR3 spells CSVEGGAEAFF. For the CDR3, the DNA is TGCAGCGTTGAGGGAGGGGCTGAAGCTTTCTTT.